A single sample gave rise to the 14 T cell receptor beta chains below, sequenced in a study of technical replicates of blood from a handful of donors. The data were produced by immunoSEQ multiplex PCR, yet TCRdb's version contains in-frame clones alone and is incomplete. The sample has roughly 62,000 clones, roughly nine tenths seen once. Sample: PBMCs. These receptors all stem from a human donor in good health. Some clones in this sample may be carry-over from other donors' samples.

CDR3 DNA sequence: TGTGCCAGGAGGACACGCGAGACCCAGTACTTC. It specifies CARRTRETQYF. This chain joins TRBV19 and TRBJ2-5; possibly TRBD1 for D (5 bases). V lost 9 bases, J lost 5 bases, and 10 bases lay in between. Germline loops: CDR1 LNHDA, CDR2 SQIVND (reference sequence). The CDR3 contains 11 residues.

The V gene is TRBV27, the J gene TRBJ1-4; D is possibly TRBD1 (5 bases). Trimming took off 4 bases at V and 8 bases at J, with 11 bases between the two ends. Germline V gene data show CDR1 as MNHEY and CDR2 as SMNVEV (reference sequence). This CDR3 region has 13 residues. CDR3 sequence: CASSSETAEKLFF. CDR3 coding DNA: TGTGCCAGCAGTTCCGAGACAGCCGAAAAACTGTTTTTT.

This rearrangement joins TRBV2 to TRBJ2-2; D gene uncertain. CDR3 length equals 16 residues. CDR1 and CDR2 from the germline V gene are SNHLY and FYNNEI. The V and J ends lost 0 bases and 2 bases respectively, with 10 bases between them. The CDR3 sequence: CASSEATRVNTGELFF. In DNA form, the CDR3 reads TGTGCCAGCAGTGAAGCTACTCGCGTAAACACCGGGGAGCTGTTTTTT.

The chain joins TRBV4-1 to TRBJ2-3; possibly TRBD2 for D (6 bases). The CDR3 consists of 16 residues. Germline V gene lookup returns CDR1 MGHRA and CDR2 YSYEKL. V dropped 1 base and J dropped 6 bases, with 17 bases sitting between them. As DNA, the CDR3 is TGCGCCAGCAGCCAAGGTGAGACGGGAGCAGCGGATACGCAGTATTTT. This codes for CASSQGETGAADTQYF.

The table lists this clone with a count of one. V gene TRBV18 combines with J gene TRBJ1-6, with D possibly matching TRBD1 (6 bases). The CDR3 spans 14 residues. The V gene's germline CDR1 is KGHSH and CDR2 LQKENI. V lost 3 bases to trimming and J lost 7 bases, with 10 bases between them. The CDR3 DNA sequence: TGTGCCAGCTCACCTAATGGGGGCAATTCACCCCTCCACTTT. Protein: CASSPNGGNSPLHF.

In DNA, the CDR3 is TGTGCCAGCAGTTTAATGACTAGCGTTAATGAGCAGTTCTTC. Translation gives CASSLMTSVNEQFF. The chain carries TRBV27 and TRBJ2-1, with TRBD2 matching 8 bases. V shed 2 bases, J shed 7 bases, and the junction held 4 bases outside the gene matches. This CDR3 is 14 amino acids long. Per germline, CDR1 MNHEY and CDR2 SMNVEV (reference sequence).

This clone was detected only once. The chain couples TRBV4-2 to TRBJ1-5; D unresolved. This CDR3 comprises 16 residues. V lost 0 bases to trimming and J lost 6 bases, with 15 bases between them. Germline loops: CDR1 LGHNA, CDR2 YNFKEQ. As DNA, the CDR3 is TGTGCCAGCAGCCAAGATATGGATGAGGTTAGTCAGCCCCAGCATTTT. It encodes CASSQDMDEVSQPQHF.

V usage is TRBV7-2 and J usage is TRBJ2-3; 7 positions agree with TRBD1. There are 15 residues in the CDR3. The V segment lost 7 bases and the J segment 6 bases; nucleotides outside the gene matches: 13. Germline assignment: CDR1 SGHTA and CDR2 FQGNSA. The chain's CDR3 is CASTTRRGLGDTQYF. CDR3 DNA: TGTGCCAGCACCACGAGAAGGGGGCTCGGGGATACGCAGTATTTT. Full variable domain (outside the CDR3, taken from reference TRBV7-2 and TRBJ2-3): GAGVSQSPSNKVTEKGKDVELRCDPISGHTALYWYRQSLGQGLEFLIYFQGNSAPDKSGLPSDRFSAERTGGSVSTLTIQRTQQEDSAVYLCASTTRRGLGDTQYFGPGTRLTVL.

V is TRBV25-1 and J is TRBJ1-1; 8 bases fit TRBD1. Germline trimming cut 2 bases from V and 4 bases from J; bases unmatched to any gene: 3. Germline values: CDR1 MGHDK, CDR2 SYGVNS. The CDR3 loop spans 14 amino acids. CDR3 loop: CASSETGGFTEAFF. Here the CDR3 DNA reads TGTGCCAGCAGTGAAACAGGGGGATTCACTGAAGCTTTCTTT. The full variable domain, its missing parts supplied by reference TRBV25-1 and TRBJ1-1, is EADIYQTPRYLVIGTGKKITLECSQTMGHDKMYWYQQDPGMELHLIHYSYGVNSTEKGDLSSESTVSRIRTEHFPLTLESARPSHTSQYLCASSETGGFTEAFFGQGTRLTVV.

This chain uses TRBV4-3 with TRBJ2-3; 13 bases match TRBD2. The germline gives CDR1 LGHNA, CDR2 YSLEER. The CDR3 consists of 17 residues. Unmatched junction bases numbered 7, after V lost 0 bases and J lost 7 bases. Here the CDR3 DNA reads TGCGCCAGCAGCCAAGATCGGGGACTAGCGGGGACTAATACGCAGTATTTT. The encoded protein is CASSQDRGLAGTNTQYF.

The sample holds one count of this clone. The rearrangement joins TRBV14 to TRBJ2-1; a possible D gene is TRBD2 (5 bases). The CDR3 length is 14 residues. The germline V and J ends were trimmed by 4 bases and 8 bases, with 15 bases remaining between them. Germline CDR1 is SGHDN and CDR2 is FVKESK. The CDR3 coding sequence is TGTGCCAGCAGCCTGAAACTAGGCTTAGATGAGCAGTTCTTC. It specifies CASSLKLGLDEQFF.

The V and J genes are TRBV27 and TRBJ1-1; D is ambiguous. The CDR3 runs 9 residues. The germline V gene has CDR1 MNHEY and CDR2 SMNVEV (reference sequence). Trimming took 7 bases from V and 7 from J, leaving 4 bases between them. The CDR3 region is CASTLEAFF. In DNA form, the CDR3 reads TGTGCCAGCACTCTTGAAGCTTTCTTT.

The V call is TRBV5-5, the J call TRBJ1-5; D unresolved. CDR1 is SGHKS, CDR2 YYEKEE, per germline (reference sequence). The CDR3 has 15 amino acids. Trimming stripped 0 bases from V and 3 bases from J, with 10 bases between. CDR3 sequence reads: CASSLVFGPNQPQHF. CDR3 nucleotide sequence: TGTGCCAGCAGCTTGGTATTTGGGCCCAATCAGCCCCAGCATTTT.

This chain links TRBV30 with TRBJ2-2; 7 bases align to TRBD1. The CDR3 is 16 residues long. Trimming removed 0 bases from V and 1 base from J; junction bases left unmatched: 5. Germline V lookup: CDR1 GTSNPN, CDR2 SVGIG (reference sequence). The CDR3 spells CAWSVNRGLNTGELFF. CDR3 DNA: TGTGCCTGGAGTGTAAACAGGGGCCTGAACACCGGGGAGCTGTTTTTT.